Following are 27 T cell receptor beta chains from one sample sequenced in a study of blood T cells in healthy people across ages. Next came a second PCR, run for roughly 6 to 11 cycles, which used a sample-barcoded 5' primer along with a J-beta primer mix. TCRdb re-called the 5' RACE reads with MiXCR, one entry per CDR3 protein. The sample contains approximately 1.5 million distinct CDR3 sequences, 30% to 40% of which appear only once. The sequenced sample was blood. These receptor sequences come from a young woman in good health.

The chain has TRBV4-1 and TRBJ2-7, with 10 bases matching TRBD2. After removal of 6 bases from V and 5 bases from J, the junction contained 16 bases not matched to a gene. Germline V gene data show CDR1 as MGHRA and CDR2 as YSYEKL. This CDR3 has 17 amino acids. DNA of the CDR3: TGCGCCAGCAGGCCAAGATCGGCCAGCGGGAGGGTCGACGAGCAGTACTTC. It yields the protein CASRPRSASGRVDEQYF.

This clonotype was observed a single time. V gene TRBV27 combines with J gene TRBJ2-1; D remains ambiguous. The germline gives CDR1 MNHEY, CDR2 SMNVEV (reference sequence). CDR3 length: 15 residues. The V and J ends lost 2 bases and 1 base respectively, with 9 bases between them. Written as DNA, the CDR3 is TGTGCCAGCAGTTTAAGAATCTCATCCTACAATGAGCAGTTCTTC. As protein: CASSLRISSYNEQFF.

The chain couples TRBV2 to TRBJ1-2; D ambiguous. There are 12 residues in the CDR3. The V and J ends lost 2 bases and 8 bases respectively, with 9 bases between them. Germline V gene sequence: CDR1 SNHLY, CDR2 FYNNEI. CDR3 coding DNA: TGTGCCAGCAGTGAATCAGCGGAAGGCTACACCTTC. Encoded protein: CASSESAEGYTF. The variable domain in full, with the rest retrieved from reference TRBV2 and TRBJ1-2, is EPEVTQTPSHQVTQMGQEVILRCVPISNHLYFYWYRQILGQKVEFLVSFYNNEISEKSEIFDDQFSVERPDGSNFTLKIRSTKLEDSAMYFCASSESAEGYTFGSGTRLTVV.

This clonotype was seen many times. One junction end does not reproduce the germline sequence, and a read error may be involved. The chain is built from TRBV6-1 and TRBJ2-3; D possibly matches TRBD1 or TRBD2 (5 bases each). Germline V gene sequence: CDR1 MNHNS, CDR2 SASEGT. CDR3 length: 14 residues. The CDR3, as DNA: TGCGCCAGCAGCGAGGGGCTCAGCACAGATACGCAGTATTTT. Its translation is CASSEGLSTDTQYF.

This sequence joins TRBV20-1 and TRBJ2-5; TRBD2 is a possible D gene (5 bases). Trimming took off 3 bases at V and 2 bases at J, with 13 bases between the two ends. Germline CDR1 and CDR2: DFQATT and SNEGSKA (reference sequence). The CDR3 runs 14 residues. The CDR3 sequence is CSASWEQIQETQYF. DNA of the CDR3: TGCAGTGCTAGTTGGGAGCAGATACAAGAGACCCAGTACTTC.

V usage is TRBV5-5 and J usage is TRBJ1-2; tentatively, D is TRBD1 (5 bases). From germline, CDR1 is SGHKS and CDR2 YYEKEE (reference sequence). The V and J ends lost 6 bases and 7 bases respectively, with 16 bases between them. This CDR3 has 13 residues. The CDR3 here is CASTHQAGPGYTF. The DNA for the CDR3 is TGTGCCAGCACCCACCAGGCGGGGCCTGGCTACACCTTC.

As for this clonotype: It may be a read error: a sequence one base away is much more abundant. This chain joins TRBV12-3 or TRBV12-4 and TRBJ1-4; 10 bases map to TRBD1. This CDR3 contains 14 residues. CDR3 DNA: TGTGTCAGCAGACGGGACAGGGGAAATGAAAAACTGTTTTTT. Amino acids: CVSRRDRGNEKLFF.

This chain links TRBV5-3 with TRBJ2-1, with TRBD2 matching over 7 bases. TRBV5-3 is designated an ORF whose function remains uncertain. With 4 bases clipped from V and 5 bases from J, the junction kept 15 bases outside the gene matches. The CDR3 is 17 amino acids. This CDR3 reads CARSQRDDGELHNEQFF. The CDR3 DNA reads TGTGCCAGAAGCCAGCGGGACGATGGGGAGTTACACAATGAGCAGTTCTTC.

About this clonotype itself: A junction boundary mismatches the germline segment, possibly from a read error. The chain uses TRBV12-3 or TRBV12-4 and TRBJ1-4, with D uncertain. This CDR3 contains 17 residues. The CDR3 loop reads CAGSPRNTELIGEKLFF. The DNA for the CDR3 is TGTGCCGGCAGCCCCCGGAACACGGAATTAATTGGAGAAAAACTGTTTTTT.

The genes are TRBV7-3 and TRBJ2-7; 10 nucleotides match TRBD2. This CDR3 is built from 14 residues. The V and J ends lost 10 bases and 0 bases, in that order; junction bases with no gene match: 6. From germline, CDR1 is SGHTA and CDR2 FQGTGA. The CDR3 DNA sequence: TGTGCCACCGCGGCTAGCGGGAGCTCCTACGAGCAGTACTTC. It codes for CATAASGSSYEQYF.

This clonotype came up a few times. The rearrangement uses TRBV5-1 and TRBJ2-7; TRBD1 matches 7 bases. The CDR3 covers 14 residues. V lost 5 bases and J lost 2; bases outside the gene matches: 7. Germline CDR1 is SGHRS and CDR2 is YFSETQ. The CDR3 nucleotides read TGCGCCAGCAGGGGAGACAGGGCCACCTACGAGCAGTACTTC. It codes for CASRGDRATYEQYF.

The chain is built from TRBV4-1 and TRBJ2-1, with 9 bases aligning to TRBD2. Germline CDR1 is MGHRA and CDR2 is YSYEKL. After removal of 1 base from V and 3 bases from J, the junction contained 4 bases not matched to a gene. CDR3 length: 16 residues. The CDR3 nucleotides are TGCGCCAGCAGCCAAGGCGGGAGGGCCGTCTACAATGAGCAGTTCTTC. The encoded protein is CASSQGGRAVYNEQFF.

This clonotype occurred many times. The chain links TRBV6-1 to TRBJ2-3; no firm D call. The CDR3 runs to 12 residues. Germline V gene data show CDR1 as MNHNS and CDR2 as SASEGT. Trimming removed 8 bases from V and 0 bases from J, with 6 bases in between. The CDR3 spells CASGESTDTQYF. DNA for the CDR3: TGTGCCAGCGGCGAGAGCACAGATACGCAGTATTTT.

The chain is built from TRBV20-1 and TRBJ2-4, with TRBD2 matching 12 bases. V lost 0 bases to trimming and J lost 1 base; unmatched junction nucleotides: 7. The CDR3 has 18 residues. Germline V gene sequence: CDR1 DFQATT, CDR2 SNEGSKA (reference sequence). The CDR3 here is CSARDSILAGGAKNIQYF. The CDR3 bases are TGCAGTGCTAGAGACTCGATTCTAGCGGGAGGGGCCAAAAACATTCAGTACTTC.

As for this clonotype: A much more abundant neighbour one base away suggests this may be a read error. The V and J genes are TRBV29-1 and TRBJ2-1; TRBD1 aligns across 7 bases. The trim removed 7 bases at V and 2 bases at J, leaving 8 bases unmatched. The CDR3 length is 14 residues. Germline V lookup: CDR1 SQVTM, CDR2 ANQGSEA. This CDR3 is CSARHRGTYNEQFF. The CDR3 nucleotides are TGCAGCGCTAGGCACAGGGGTACCTACAATGAGCAGTTCTTC.

This clonotype was counted a few times. V gene TRBV5-1 combines with J gene TRBJ2-1; the D gene is possibly TRBD2 (7 bases). This CDR3 spans 16 amino acids. Trimming took 5 bases from V and 5 from J, leaving 20 bases between them. Per the germline V gene, CDR1 is SGHRS and CDR2 is YFSETQ. The CDR3 sequence: CASRGGASGEDNEQFF. As DNA, the CDR3 is TGCGCCAGCAGGGGGGGGGCTAGCGGTGAAGACAATGAGCAGTTCTTC.

This clonotype was recorded a few times. This chain links TRBV6-5 with TRBJ1-2, with 7 bases identical to TRBD1. There are 13 residues in the CDR3. V dropped 8 bases and J dropped 8; count of bases not matched to a gene: 11. CDR1 MNHEY and CDR2 SVGAGI come from the germline V gene. Here the CDR3 reads CASQPRGQGGYTF. The CDR3 DNA is TGTGCCAGCCAGCCGAGGGGGCAGGGGGGCTACACCTTC.

This clonotype was counted only a few times. Relative to the germline gene, one junction end is altered; a read error may explain this. This rearrangement joins TRBV20-1 to TRBJ2-7; 9 nucleotides agree with TRBD2. Germline V gives CDR1 DFQATT, CDR2 SNEGSKA (reference sequence). This CDR3 has 15 amino acids. The CDR3 DNA reads TGCAGTGCTCGCCCCGGACTAGCGATCCCCTACGGGCAGTACTTC. It codes for CSARPGLAIPYGQYF.

Ten or more counts support this clonotype. CDR3 DNA sequence: TGCAGCGTTGAACTAGCGGAACACATTCAGTACTTC. As protein: CSVELAEHIQYF. This chain connects TRBV29-1 to TRBJ2-4, with TRBD2 matching over 7 bases. In germline, CDR1 is SQVTM, CDR2 ANQGSEA. V lost 2 bases and J lost 8; bases outside the gene matches: 3. The CDR3 covers 12 residues. The whole variable domain, remainder taken from reference TRBV29-1 and TRBJ2-4, is SAVISQKPSRDICQRGTSLTIQCQVDSQVTMMFWYRQQPGQSLTLIATANQGSEATYESGFVIDKFPISRPNLTFSTLTVSNMSPEDSSIYLCSVELAEHIQYFGAGTRLSVL.

This clonotype has more than one count but fewer than ten. The chain uses TRBV7-2 and TRBJ2-5, with 9 bases aligning to TRBD2. Trimming at V came to 8 bases and at J to 0 bases, leaving 7 bases not matched to a gene. This CDR3 has 15 residues. Per germline, CDR1 SGHTA and CDR2 FQGNSA. In DNA, the CDR3 is TGTGCCAGCCACCGTAGCGGGGGACACCAAGAGACCCAGTACTTC. It is translated as CASHRSGGHQETQYF.

This clonotype was seen more than once but under ten times. The chain combines TRBV7-9 with TRBJ1-2; D is perhaps TRBD1 (5 bases). The germline V gene has CDR1 SEHNR and CDR2 FQNEAQ (reference sequence). This CDR3 comprises 13 residues. V lost 6 bases and J lost 6, with 14 bases in between. CDR3 nucleotide sequence: TGTGCCAGCAGTCCCCGTGCCAGGGATGGCTACACCTTC. This encodes CASSPRARDGYTF.

The chain recombines TRBV9 with TRBJ1-6; possible D gene TRBD1, 5 bases. Trimming left V 0 bases short and J 8 bases short, with 12 bases between. This CDR3 is built from 15 residues. Germline values: CDR1 SGDLS, CDR2 YYNGEE. The CDR3 spells CASSVEGKGYSPLHF. DNA for the CDR3: TGTGCCAGCAGCGTAGAGGGGAAGGGATATTCACCCCTCCACTTT.

This clonotype was seen a few times. V and J are TRBV29-1 and TRBJ1-1, with no clear D. The CDR3 spans 16 residues. V was pared by 6 bases and J by 0 bases, with 20 bases between. Germline CDR1 and CDR2: SQVTM and ANQGSEA. This CDR3 is CSVMPGGLRVNTEAFF. For the CDR3, the DNA is TGCAGCGTGATGCCGGGCGGACTAAGGGTGAACACTGAAGCTTTCTTT.

The table lists this clonotype with many counts. The chain carries TRBV7-2 and TRBJ1-4; D perhaps matches TRBD1 (5 bases). CDR3 length: 15 residues. Germline V lookup: CDR1 SGHTA, CDR2 FQGNSA. V was cut by 2 bases and J by 6 bases, with 13 bases left in between. CDR3 DNA: TGTGCCAGCAGCTTATCTACAGGAGGGTATGAAAAACTGTTTTTT. It codes for CASSLSTGGYEKLFF.

This clonotype was counted between two and nine times. The rearrangement joins TRBV2 to TRBJ2-7, with 12 bases that match TRBD2. This CDR3 contains 15 residues. Germline CDR1 is SNHLY and CDR2 is FYNNEI. Germline trimming cut 5 bases from V and 6 bases from J; bases unmatched to any gene: 8. The CDR3 sequence is CASSPASGGAAEQYF. The DNA for the CDR3 is TGTGCCAGCAGTCCCGCTAGCGGGGGGGCAGCCGAGCAGTACTTC.

About this clonotype: The junction departs from the called germline gene at one end, perhaps through a read error. V and J are TRBV10-1 and TRBJ1-1; D is unclear. This CDR3 is 15 amino acids long. Germline V gives CDR1 WNHNN, CDR2 SYGVQD (reference sequence). Here the CDR3 DNA reads TGTGCCAGCAGTGATGGCACAGCTCGGAACACTGAAGCTTTCTTT. It yields the protein CASSDGTARNTEAFF.

V and J are TRBV7-3 and TRBJ2-5; TRBD2 aligns across 12 bases. CDR3 length: 15 residues. Germline V lookup: CDR1 SGHTA, CDR2 FQGTGA. The J segment lost 5 bases and the V segment lost 6 bases, leaving 7 bases of the junction unmatched. CDR3 in amino acids: CASSPRLAGVETQYF. In nucleotides, the CDR3 is TGTGCCAGCAGTCCCAGACTAGCGGGAGTGGAGACCCAGTACTTC.